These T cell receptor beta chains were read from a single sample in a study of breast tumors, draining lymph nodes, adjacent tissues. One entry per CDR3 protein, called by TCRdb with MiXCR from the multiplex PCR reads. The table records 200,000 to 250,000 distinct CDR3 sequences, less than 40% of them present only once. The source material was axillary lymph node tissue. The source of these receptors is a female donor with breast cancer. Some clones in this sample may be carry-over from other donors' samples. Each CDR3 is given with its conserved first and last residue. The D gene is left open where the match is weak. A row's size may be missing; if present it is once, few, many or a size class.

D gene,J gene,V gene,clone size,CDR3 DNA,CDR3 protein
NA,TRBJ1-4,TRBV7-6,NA,TGTGCCAGCAGCTTAGGCGGAAAAGAAAATGAAAAACTGTTTTTT,CASSLGGKENEKLFF
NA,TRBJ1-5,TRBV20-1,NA,NA,CSARDSGNTTYFGEGSNQPQHF
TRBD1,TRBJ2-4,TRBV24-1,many,TGTGCCACCAGTGACAACAGGGGGCAAGCCAAAAACATTCAGTACTTC,CATSDNRGQAKNIQYF
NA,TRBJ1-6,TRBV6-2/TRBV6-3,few,TGTGCCAGCAGTTACGAGCCTTATAATTCACCCCTCCACTTT,CASSYEPYNSPLHF
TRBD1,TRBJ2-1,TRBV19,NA,TGTGCCAGTAGCCCTGACAGGGGTAACTCCGATGAGCAGTTCTTC,CASSPDRGNSDEQFF
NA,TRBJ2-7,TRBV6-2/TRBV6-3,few,TGTGCCAGCAGTTACGGAGGGTTAACCTACGAGCAGTACTTC,CASSYGGLTYEQYF
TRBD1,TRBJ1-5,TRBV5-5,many,TGTGCCAGCAGCCTCGGGACAGCAAATCAGCCCCAGCATTTT,CASSLGTANQPQHF
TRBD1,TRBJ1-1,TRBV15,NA,TGTGCCACCGGCCGGACCGCAGGGACAGCGGCTAACACTGAAGCTTTCTTT,CATGRTAGTAANTEAFF
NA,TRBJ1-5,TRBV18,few,TGTGCCAGCTCACCGGCGAGTGATCAGCCCCAGCATTTT,CASSPASDQPQHF
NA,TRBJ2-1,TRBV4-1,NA,TGCGCCAGCAGGGGGGAAAGCTCCTACAATGAGCAGTTCTTC,CASRGESSYNEQFF
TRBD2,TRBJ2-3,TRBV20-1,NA,TGCAGTGCTAGCCCCGGGACTAGCGAACTCAGTGAGCAGTATTTT,CSASPGTSELSEQYF
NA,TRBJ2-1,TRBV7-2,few,TGTGCCAGCAGCTTATCAGCGGATCTCTACAATGAGCAGTTCTTC,CASSLSADLYNEQFF
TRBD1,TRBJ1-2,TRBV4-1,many,TGCGCCAGCAGCCCCCTAGCAGGGGGGAATGGCTACACCTTC,CASSPLAGGNGYTF
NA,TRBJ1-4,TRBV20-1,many,TGCAGTGCTAGAGACGCTACGGACCCTAATGAAAAACTGTTTTTT,CSARDATDPNEKLFF
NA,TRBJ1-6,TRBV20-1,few,TGCAGTGCTCCCGGGACACCAGGAACCTCTAATTCACCCCTCCACTTT,CSAPGTPGTSNSPLHF
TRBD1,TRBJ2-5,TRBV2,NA,TGTGCCAGCAGTGAAACCGCGACAGGGAAAGAGACCCAGTACTTC,CASSETATGKETQYF
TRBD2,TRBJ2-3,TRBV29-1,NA,TGCAGCGTCGGGACTAGCGGGGCTGCAGATACGCAGTATTTT,CSVGTSGAADTQYF
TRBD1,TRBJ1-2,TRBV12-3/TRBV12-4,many,TGTGCCAGCAGTTTAGCGCTAGGGAGGACAGGAGCTAACTATGGCTACACCTTC,CASSLALGRTGANYGYTF
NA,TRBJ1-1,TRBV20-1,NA,TGCAGTGTCCGGACCGACCACCTTAATGAAGCTTTCTTT,CSVRTDHLNEAFF
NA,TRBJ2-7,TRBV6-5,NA,TGTGCCAGCAGTACCGGGGTCTCAGGGGTTGAGTACTTC,CASSTGVSGVEYF
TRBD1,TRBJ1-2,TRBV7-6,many,TGTGCCAGCAGCTCCCGGCCCGGGACAGGGGGCGGCTATGGCTACACCTTC,CASSSRPGTGGGYGYTF
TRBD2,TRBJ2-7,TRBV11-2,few,TGTGCCAGCAGCTTCATCCGGGGACCAGCGGGACCAAGCTCCTACGAGCAGTACTTC,CASSFIRGPAGPSSYEQYF